This TCR beta chain was sequenced in a study of shared T cell receptors in the human thymus. Sequencing used immunoSEQ multiplex PCR; TCRdb keeps in-frame clones, though not all of them. The sample yields more than 550,000 clones, roughly 85% seen once. The V segment lost 5 bases and the J segment 3 bases; nucleotides outside the gene matches: 7. Germline values: CDR1 MGHDK, CDR2 SYGVNS. The CDR3 spans 15 residues. These data were also reused for a study on human thymus T cells. Turning to that study: Resections obtained during corrective heart surgery supplied the thymus tissue.

The specimen was thymocytes. The TCR was taken from a girl less than two years old with a congenital heart defect. The rearrangement joins TRBV25-1 to TRBJ1-2; 9 bases are a match to TRBD1. The CDR3: CASSPDRGEHYGYTF. In DNA form, the CDR3 reads TGTGCCAGCAGTCCGGACAGGGGAGAGCACTATGGCTACACCTTC.